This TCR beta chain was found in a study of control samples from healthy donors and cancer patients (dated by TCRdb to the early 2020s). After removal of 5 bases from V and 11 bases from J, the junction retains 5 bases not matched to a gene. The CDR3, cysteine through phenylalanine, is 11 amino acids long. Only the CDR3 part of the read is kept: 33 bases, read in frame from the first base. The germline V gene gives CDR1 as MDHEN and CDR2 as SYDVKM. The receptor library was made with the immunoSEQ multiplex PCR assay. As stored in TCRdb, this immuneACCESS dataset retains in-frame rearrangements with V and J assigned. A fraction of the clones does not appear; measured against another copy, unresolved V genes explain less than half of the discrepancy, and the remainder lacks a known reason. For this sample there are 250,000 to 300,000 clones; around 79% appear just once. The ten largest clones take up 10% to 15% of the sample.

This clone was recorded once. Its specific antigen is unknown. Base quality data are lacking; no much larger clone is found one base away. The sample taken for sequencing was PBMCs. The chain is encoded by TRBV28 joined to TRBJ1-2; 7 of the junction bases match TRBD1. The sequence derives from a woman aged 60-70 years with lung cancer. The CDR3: CASSVTGVYTF. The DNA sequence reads TGTGCCAGCAGTGTTACAGGGGTTTACACCTTC.